The 28 T cell receptor beta chains listed next were all sequenced from one sample in a study of OX40 agonist ivuxolimab in advanced cancers. Libraries were built with the immunoSEQ multiplex PCR assay. Here the immuneACCESS table is served through TCRdb, limited to in-frame sequences with V and J called. Missing clones are a known gap in these copies; in checked studies unresolved V genes cover under half, and the rest lacks a known reason. A total of 50,000 to 75,000 clones appear in this sample, around 90% of them only once. Approximately 0.64% of the sample is taken by the ten largest. The starting material was CD4+ or CD8+ T cells sorted from blood, obtained in a trial of the OX40 agonist ivuxolimab. The origin of the receptors is an adult with an advanced solid tumor such as melanoma, head and neck, liver or kidney cancer.

This chain links TRBV5-1 with TRBJ2-4, with D uncertain. The germline gives CDR1 SGHRS, CDR2 YFSETQ. This CDR3 region has 12 residues. With 0 bases removed from V and 5 bases from J, the gap between germline ends came to 3 bases. The chain's CDR3 is CASSLGENIQYF. CDR3 nucleotide sequence: TGCGCCAGCAGCTTGGGCGAAAACATTCAGTACTTC.

There are a few counts of this clone. J is TRBJ1-4 and V is TRBV7-9; D not certain. V lost 5 bases and J 8 bases, leaving 12 bases between the germline ends. The CDR3 extends over 13 amino acids. Germline assignment: CDR1 SEHNR and CDR2 FQNEAQ (reference sequence). The CDR3 nucleotides are TGTGCCAGCAGCACCGACGGGCCGGAAAAACTGTTTTTT. It yields the protein CASSTDGPEKLFF.

This chain connects TRBV27 to TRBJ2-7; D uncertain. Germline values: CDR1 MNHEY, CDR2 SMNVEV (reference sequence). This CDR3 is built from 13 residues. V was cut by 2 bases and J by 2 bases, with 7 bases left in between. The CDR3 loop is CASSLGRTYEQYF. The CDR3 DNA follows: TGTGCCAGCAGTTTAGGCAGAACCTACGAGCAGTACTTC.

The CDR3 DNA follows: TGTGCCAGCAGCTTAGTGTTGACAGGGGGCGACTCCTACGAGCAGTACTTC. Translating gives CASSLVLTGGDSYEQYF. The chain uses TRBV7-9 and TRBJ2-7; 10 positions agree with TRBD1. V lost 1 base, J lost 0 bases, and 6 bases stayed unmatched. Germline V gene sequence: CDR1 SEHNR, CDR2 FQNEAQ (reference sequence). The CDR3 runs 17 residues.

This chain joins TRBV7-3 and TRBJ2-2; 11 bases are shared with TRBD2. This CDR3 spans 16 amino acids. The V segment lost 6 bases and the J segment 1 base; nucleotides outside the gene matches: 4. From germline, CDR1 is SGHTA and CDR2 FQGTGA. CDR3 residues: CASSFLAGGNTGELFF. The CDR3 coding sequence is TGTGCCAGCAGTTTCCTAGCGGGAGGGAACACCGGGGAGCTGTTTTTT.

This clone has a single count. The chain uses TRBV6-5 and TRBJ2-6; D ambiguous. V gave up 5 bases and J gave up 2 bases, with 7 bases separating them. The germline gives CDR1 MNHEY, CDR2 SVGAGI. CDR3 length: 14 amino acids. CDR3 nucleotide sequence: TGTGCCAGCAGTGCCCGCGCTGGGGCCAACGTCCTGACTTTC. Its translation is CASSARAGANVLTF.

This clone was found once. This chain uses TRBV2 with TRBJ1-1; weak D call: TRBD1 (5 bases). Deletions cut 6 bases from V and 8 bases from J, with 13 bases between. The CDR3 loop spans 12 amino acids. Germline V CDR1 and CDR2: SNHLY, FYNNEI. The CDR3 sequence is CASRQGTGEAFF. In nucleotides, the CDR3 is TGTGCCAGCAGGCAAGGGACGGGAGAAGCTTTCTTT.

This clone occurred once. V is TRBV2 and J is TRBJ2-7; D is perhaps TRBD2 (6 bases). The CDR3 extends over 16 amino acids. Trimming took off 6 bases at V and 7 bases at J, with 25 bases between the two ends. From germline, CDR1 is SNHLY and CDR2 FYNNEI. CDR3 nucleotides: TGTGCCAGCAGGGGCCTTCTTGGGACTTCGGCGGGTGAGCAGTACTTC. Its protein product is CASRGLLGTSAGEQYF.

The V gene is TRBV10-1, the J gene TRBJ2-5; D is perhaps TRBD1 (5 bases). The CDR3 is 14 residues long. V lost 2 bases and J 5 bases, leaving 12 bases between the germline ends. Looked up from germline, CDR1 is WNHNN and CDR2 is SYGVQD (reference sequence). The CDR3 here is CASSEGRAGETQYF. The CDR3 bases are TGCGCCAGCAGTGAGGGCAGGGCCGGTGAGACCCAGTACTTC.

The rearrangement links TRBV5-5 to TRBJ1-4; no clear D gene. This CDR3 is built from 14 residues. Between the trimmed V and J ends, which lost 5 bases and 0 bases, there was a span of 8 bases. Germline CDR1 and CDR2: SGHKS and YYEKEE (reference sequence). In nucleotides, the CDR3 is TGTGCCAGCAGGGCATATGCAACTAATGAAAAACTGTTTTTT. This codes for CASRAYATNEKLFF.

The genes are TRBV6-5 and TRBJ2-3; maybe TRBD1 (6 bases). V lost 6 bases to trimming and J lost 2 bases, with 12 bases between them. Germline loops: CDR1 MNHEY, CDR2 SVGAGI. The CDR3 totals 14 residues. CDR3 in DNA: TGTGCCAGCAGCCCTGGACAGAACACAGATACGCAGTATTTT. This translates into CASSPGQNTDTQYF.

This clone was counted a few times. The chain has TRBV2 and TRBJ2-7; 7 nucleotides agree with TRBD1. Germline V gene data show CDR1 as SNHLY and CDR2 as FYNNEI. The ends lost 7 bases at V and 0 bases at J; junction bases unmatched: 3. The CDR3 totals 13 residues. The CDR3 protein is CASTRDSSYEQYF. Written as DNA, the CDR3 is TGTGCCAGCACCCGGGACAGCTCCTACGAGCAGTACTTC.

V gene TRBV6-5 combines with J gene TRBJ2-7; 10 positions agree with TRBD2. The CDR3 is made up of 15 amino acids. Trimming removed 6 bases from V and 3 bases from J; junction bases left unmatched: 8. Germline CDR1 MNHEY, CDR2 SVGAGI. CDR3 in DNA: TGTGCCAGCAGACACATTAGCGGGGGGAACTACGAGCAGTACTTC. Its translation: CASRHISGGNYEQYF.

The chain is built from TRBV21-1 and TRBJ2-2; TRBD2 is the table's D call and was not checked against the DNA. TRBV21-1 is a pseudogene segment. The CDR3 covers 19 residues. The CDR3 protein is CASSKKGKAGASFTGELFF. The CDR3 nucleotides are TGTGCCAGCAGCAAAAAAGGGAAAGCGGGAGCTTCGTTCACCGGGGAGCTGTTTTTT.

The chain joins TRBV21-1 to TRBJ2-2; the tabulated D call, TRBD2, remains unverified against the DNA. TRBV21-1 is a documented pseudogene. This CDR3 is built from 16 residues. The chain's CDR3 is CASSRSGGANTGELFF. The CDR3 bases are TGTGCCAGCAGTCGAAGCGGGGGTGCCAACACCGGGGAGCTGTTTTTT.

The chain carries TRBV19 and TRBJ1-1, with TRBD1 as a possible D gene (6 bases). The V and J ends lost 3 bases and 1 base respectively, with 12 bases between them. The CDR3 covers 15 residues. Germline lookup yields CDR1 LNHDA and CDR2 SQIVND (reference sequence). The CDR3 loop reads CASSIYGDKNTEAFF. The DNA for the CDR3 is TGTGCCAGTAGTATCTACGGGGACAAGAACACTGAAGCTTTCTTT. Together with reference TRBV19 and TRBJ1-1, the CDR3 gives the full variable domain: DGGITQSPKYLFRKEGQNVTLSCEQNLNHDAMYWYRQDPGQGLRLIYYSQIVNDFQKGDIAEGYSVSREKKESFPLTVTSAQKNPTAFYLCASSIYGDKNTEAFFGQGTRLTVV.

This chain connects TRBV14 to TRBJ2-7; the match to TRBD1 covers 8 bases. The germline V gene has CDR1 SGHDN and CDR2 FVKESK. CDR3 length: 15 residues. J gave up 5 bases and V 1 base, and 7 bases lay outside the gene matches. The CDR3 DNA is TGTGCCAGCAGCCAAGCTTACGACAGGGGCCACGAGCAGTACTTC. Encoded protein: CASSQAYDRGHEQYF.

The V call is TRBV5-1, the J call TRBJ2-6; D uncertain. The V end lost 3 bases, the J end lost 0 bases, and 16 bases lay between the germline ends. Germline V gene data show CDR1 as SGHRS and CDR2 as YFSETQ. CDR3 length: 18 residues. CDR3 sequence reads: CASSSVSMTSSGANVLTF. As DNA, the CDR3 is TGCGCCAGCAGCTCTGTTAGTATGACGAGCTCTGGGGCCAACGTCCTGACTTTC.

This clone was seen only once. This chain joins TRBV14 and TRBJ2-7; 13 nucleotides line up with TRBD2. This CDR3 has 17 residues. Germline V CDR1 and CDR2: SGHDN, FVKESK. Trimming removed 6 bases from V and 0 bases from J; junction bases left unmatched: 8. CDR3 residues: CASSPWRLAGGSYEQYF. In DNA, the CDR3 is TGTGCCAGCAGTCCTTGGAGACTAGCGGGGGGCTCCTACGAGCAGTACTTC.

This chain connects TRBV13 to TRBJ1-3; D uncertain. The V end lost 5 bases, the J end lost 5 bases, and 10 bases lay between the germline ends. The CDR3 sequence is 13 residues long. CDR1 PRHDT and CDR2 FYEKMQ come from the germline V gene (reference sequence). In nucleotides, the CDR3 is TGTGCCAGCAGCCACCTAGATAGAAACACCATATATTTT. Its protein product is CASSHLDRNTIYF.

This clone was seen a few times. The J gene is TRBJ2-4, the V gene TRBV5-1; 8 bases are a match to TRBD2. The CDR3 is made up of 17 amino acids. Trimming at V came to 0 bases and at J to 6 bases, leaving 11 bases not matched to a gene. Germline V CDR1 and CDR2: SGHRS, YFSETQ. This CDR3 is CASSLGTPAGVGNIQYF. The CDR3 nucleotides are TGCGCCAGCAGCTTGGGTACCCCAGCGGGAGTAGGAAACATTCAGTACTTC.

The rearrangement joins TRBV30 to TRBJ1-1; 7 bases agree with TRBD1. Germline CDR1 is GTSNPN and CDR2 is SVGIG (reference sequence). The CDR3 sequence is 13 residues long. The CDR3 DNA reads as TGTGCAGCTCCGGGACAGATAGGGACTGAAGCTTTCTTT. Translation: CAAPGQIGTEAFF.

This chain links TRBV7-8 with TRBJ1-1; possible D gene TRBD1, 6 bases. Trimming took 5 bases from V and 4 from J, leaving 17 bases between them. The CDR3 totals 15 residues. Germline CDR1 SGHVS, CDR2 FQNEAQ. The CDR3 is CASSLSAQGTTEAFF. The CDR3 DNA reads TGTGCCAGCAGCCTTAGCGCCCAGGGGACCACTGAAGCTTTCTTT.

There are a few counts of this clone. The chain is built from TRBV10-3 and TRBJ1-4; D is unresolved. The CDR3 length is 11 residues. The V gene's germline CDR1 is ENHRY and CDR2 SYGVKD. The V end lost 10 bases, the J end lost 7 bases, and 10 bases lay between the germline ends. The CDR3 DNA reads TGTGCCACATGGTTCGGTGAAAAACTGTTTTTT. Translating gives CATWFGEKLFF.

V gene TRBV5-1 combines with J gene TRBJ1-2, with D possibly TRBD1 on 5 matching bases. Deletions cut 0 bases from V and 2 bases from J, with 11 bases between. Per the germline V gene, CDR1 is SGHRS and CDR2 is YFSETQ. The CDR3 is 15 residues long. CDR3 DNA sequence: TGCGCCAGCAGCTTGGAAGCAGGGAGGAACTATGGCTACACCTTC. Translating it yields CASSLEAGRNYGYTF.

The J gene is TRBJ2-1, the V gene TRBV18; D is unresolved. V was trimmed by 2 bases and J by 10 bases, leaving 9 bases between them. The CDR3 is 12 residues long. Germline CDR1 and CDR2: KGHSH and LQKENI. The CDR3 DNA follows: TGTGCCAGCTCACCAGCCGGTAGCGAGCAGTTCTTC. It is translated as CASSPAGSEQFF. Complete variable domain (other parts from reference TRBV18 and TRBJ2-1): NAGVMQNPRHLVRRRGQEARLRCSPMKGHSHVYWYRQLPEEGLKFMVYLQKENIIDESGMPKERFSAEFPKEGPSILRIQQVVRGDSAAYFCASSPAGSEQFFGPGTRLTVL.

The chain joins TRBV9 to TRBJ2-2; D remains unclear. CDR3 size: 14 residues. Trimming left V 0 bases short and J 1 base short, with 4 bases between. CDR1 and CDR2 from the germline V gene are SGDLS and YYNGEE. The CDR3 reads CASSVGGNTGELFF. The CDR3 DNA reads TGTGCCAGCAGCGTAGGTGGGAACACCGGGGAGCTGTTTTTT.

The V and J genes are TRBV19 and TRBJ1-5; D remains unclear. The CDR3 length is 12 residues. Germline V gene data show CDR1 as LNHDA and CDR2 as SQIVND (reference sequence). CDR3 sequence: CASFVLNQPQHF. CDR3 sequence (DNA): TGTGCTTCCTTCGTCCTAAATCAGCCCCAGCATTTT.